The next 31 T cell receptor beta chains were all read from a single sample in a study of PD-1 blockade in classical Hodgkin lymphoma. Every single patient, without exception, relapsed after autologous stem cell transplantation, and brentuximab vedotin exposure varied. Sequencing used immunoSEQ multiplex PCR; TCRdb keeps in-frame clones, though not all of them. This sample carries about 72,000 clones, about 93% of them seen once, and the ten largest clones take over 6.5%. Source: peripheral blood mononuclear cells (PBMCs), taken at baseline. The receptor source for this set is a human donor with classical Hodgkin lymphoma.

The chain joins TRBV5-1 to TRBJ2-3, with TRBD1 identical over 8 bases. The CDR3 is made up of 13 amino acids. V lost 5 bases and J lost 4; bases outside the gene matches: 3. Germline CDR1 is SGHRS and CDR2 is YFSETQ. This chain's CDR3 is CASRGTGADTQYF. The DNA for the CDR3 is TGCGCCAGCAGGGGGACAGGCGCAGATACGCAGTATTTT.

The gene calls are TRBV27 and TRBJ2-7; 7 nucleotides line up with TRBD2. The V gene end was trimmed by 4 bases and the J gene end by 0 bases; junction bases not matched to a gene: 15. In germline, CDR1 is MNHEY, CDR2 SMNVEV (reference sequence). The CDR3 sequence is 18 residues long. CDR3 DNA: TGTGCCAGCAGTTCCGAGGGGAGCGGGACGAGAAGCTCCTACGAGCAGTACTTC. This sequence encodes CASSSEGSGTRSSYEQYF.

The chain recombines TRBV27 with TRBJ2-7; D remains unclear. The CDR3 runs 16 residues. V gave up 8 bases and J gave up 2 bases, with 22 bases separating them. Germline values: CDR1 MNHEY, CDR2 SMNVEV (reference sequence). As DNA, the CDR3 is TGTGCCAGCCGTAAGGCGCCTAGTGGATCACCCTACGAGCAGTACTTC. Translating it yields CASRKAPSGSPYEQYF.

The V gene is TRBV25-1, the J gene TRBJ2-5, with D possibly TRBD1 on 6 matching bases. Germline V lookup: CDR1 MGHDK, CDR2 SYGVNS. V was clipped by 7 bases and J by 2 bases, with 14 bases between them. The CDR3 extends over 14 amino acids. CDR3 DNA sequence: TGTGCCAGCAATGTCCAGGGGCCTCAAGAGACCCAGTACTTC. Amino acid sequence: CASNVQGPQETQYF.

The chain recombines TRBV30 with TRBJ2-1; a weak D match, TRBD2 (6 bases). The length of the CDR3 is 17 residues. The V and J ends lost 2 bases and 3 bases respectively, with 20 bases between them. Germline CDR1 GTSNPN, CDR2 SVGIG (reference sequence). CDR3 DNA: TGTGCCTGGAGTCGACCGGGACTGGGTGCCTTCTACAATGAGCAGTTCTTC. Translation gives CAWSRPGLGAFYNEQFF.

The chain is built from TRBV27 and TRBJ1-6, with D unresolved. This CDR3 comprises 13 residues. The germline gives CDR1 MNHEY, CDR2 SMNVEV (reference sequence). V lost 3 bases, J lost 6 bases, and 6 bases lay in between. The CDR3 DNA sequence: TGTGCCAGCAGTTTGACCACTAATTCACCCCTCCACTTT. Its translation: CASSLTTNSPLHF.

The chain is built from TRBV27 and TRBJ1-4; D perhaps matches TRBD1 (6 bases). This CDR3 has 17 residues. Germline V gene sequence: CDR1 MNHEY, CDR2 SMNVEV (reference sequence). Between the trimmed V and J ends, which lost 3 bases and 6 bases, there was a span of 20 bases. The CDR3 reads CASSFTHWGGADEKLFF. CDR3 sequence (DNA): TGTGCCAGCAGTTTTACCCACTGGGGGGGCGCGGATGAAAAACTGTTTTTT.

The V call is TRBV6-6, the J call TRBJ1-6; no clear D. Between the trimmed V and J ends, which lost 7 bases and 0 bases, there was a span of 10 bases. This CDR3 comprises 15 residues. Germline lookup yields CDR1 MNHNY and CDR2 SVGAGI (reference sequence). The CDR3 loop is CASTDYRSYNSPLHF. The CDR3 nucleotides read TGTGCCAGCACGGACTACCGCTCCTATAATTCACCCCTCCACTTT.

The V and J genes are TRBV4-1 and TRBJ1-5; D is uncertain. CDR1 and CDR2 (germline): MGHRA, YSYEKL. This CDR3 is 15 amino acids long. Deletions cut 2 bases from V and 0 bases from J, with 8 bases between. This chain's CDR3 is CASSQSVISNQPQHF. CDR3 DNA sequence: TGCGCCAGCAGCCAATCGGTAATTAGCAATCAGCCCCAGCATTTT.

The chain links TRBV28 to TRBJ1-5; no reliable D call. CDR1 MDHEN and CDR2 SYDVKM come from the germline V gene. The V and J ends lost 1 base and 7 bases respectively, with 20 bases between them. The CDR3 is made up of 17 amino acids. The CDR3 DNA sequence: TGTGCCAGCAGTTTATTAATCCAGGCAGGTGAGGGCCAGCCCCAGCATTTT. It codes for CASSLLIQAGEGQPQHF.

This clone occurred once. The chain recombines TRBV15 with TRBJ2-3; D gene unclear. This CDR3 is 17 amino acids long. Trimming took off 2 bases at V and 0 bases at J, with 15 bases between the two ends. Germline loops: CDR1 LNHNV, CDR2 YYDKDF (reference sequence). CDR3 DNA sequence: TGTGCCACCAGCAGAAGAATGGGCGGATCTAGCACAGATACGCAGTATTTT. Translated, it gives CATSRRMGGSSTDTQYF.

This clone was counted a single time. The rearrangement joins TRBV5-4 to TRBJ2-1, with D unclear. V gave up 4 bases and J gave up 9 bases, with 8 bases separating them. The CDR3 is 11 amino acids. The germline V gene has CDR1 SGHNT and CDR2 YYREEE (reference sequence). CDR3: CASSLVGEQFF. CDR3 coding DNA: TGTGCCAGCAGCCTCGTTGGTGAGCAGTTCTTC.

Remarks on this clone: Distinct nucleotide sequences in the sample also encode this CDR3. This rearrangement joins TRBV9 to TRBJ1-5; 10 bases are shared with TRBD1. The germline V gene has CDR1 SGDLS and CDR2 YYNGEE. The trim removed 0 bases at V and 4 bases at J, leaving 1 base unmatched. The CDR3 runs 15 residues. CDR3 sequence reads: CASSVGTGGNQPQHF. The CDR3 coding sequence is TGTGCCAGCAGCGTAGGGACAGGGGGAAATCAGCCCCAGCATTTT.

The chain links TRBV9 to TRBJ2-2; 9 nucleotides line up with TRBD1. There are 14 residues in the CDR3. In germline, CDR1 is SGDLS, CDR2 YYNGEE. After removal of 3 bases from V and 6 bases from J, the junction contained 3 bases not matched to a gene. The CDR3 loop reads CASSARQGAGELFF. CDR3 bases: TGTGCCAGCAGCGCCCGACAGGGGGCCGGGGAGCTGTTTTTT.

This clone was counted once. The chain employs TRBV7-2 and TRBJ2-3, with 10 positions matching TRBD2. The germline V gene has CDR1 SGHTA and CDR2 FQGNSA. This CDR3 region has 17 residues. Trimming at V came to 2 bases and at J to 2 bases, leaving 7 bases not matched to a gene. In DNA, the CDR3 is TGTGCCAGCAGCTTAATGCTAGCGGGAGCGAACACAGATACGCAGTATTTT. As protein: CASSLMLAGANTDTQYF.

The V gene is TRBV14, the J gene TRBJ2-1; TRBD2 agrees at 11 bases. The CDR3 covers 16 residues. The J segment lost 0 bases and the V segment lost 5 bases, leaving 3 bases of the junction unmatched. CDR1 is SGHDN, CDR2 FVKESK, per germline. CDR3 DNA: TGTGCCAGCAGCGCTAGCGGGGGGAGCTCCTACAATGAGCAGTTCTTC. Its protein is CASSASGGSSYNEQFF.

V is TRBV21-1 and J is TRBJ2-7; whether TRBD2, the table's D call, matches the DNA was not checked. TRBV21-1 is a known pseudogene. The CDR3 extends over 18 amino acids. CDR3 bases: TGTGCCAGCAGCAAAGATTTTGGAGCGGGAGGGTTATCGTACGAGCAGTACTTC. Its protein is CASSKDFGAGGLSYEQYF.

The rearrangement joins TRBV14 to TRBJ2-7, with TRBD2 as a possible D gene (5 bases). Trimming stripped 5 bases from V and 7 bases from J, with 15 bases between. CDR3 length: 13 residues. The germline V gene encodes CDR1 SGHDN and CDR2 FVKESK. The CDR3 reads CASSTNLGSEQYF. The CDR3 nucleotides read TGTGCCAGCAGCACAAACTTGGGGAGTGAGCAGTACTTC.

The V call is TRBV19, the J call TRBJ2-1, with 10 bases fitting TRBD1. CDR1 LNHDA and CDR2 SQIVND come from the germline V gene (reference sequence). V lost 6 bases and J lost 3; bases outside the gene matches: 5. The CDR3 totals 15 residues. The chain's CDR3 is CASSDGTGVYNEQFF. CDR3 nucleotide sequence: TGTGCCAGTAGCGACGGGACAGGGGTCTACAATGAGCAGTTCTTC.

The chain employs TRBV7-2 and TRBJ1-1; D gene unclear. Germline V lookup: CDR1 SGHTA, CDR2 FQGNSA. With 1 base removed from V and 8 bases from J, the gap between germline ends came to 8 bases. This CDR3 has 12 amino acids. CDR3 nucleotide sequence: TGTGCCAGCAGCTTAGTCTTGCGGGAAGCTTTCTTT. Its protein product is CASSLVLREAFF.

The chain couples TRBV7-9 to TRBJ1-4; TRBD1 agrees at 7 bases. The J segment lost 5 bases and the V segment lost 3 bases, leaving 3 bases of the junction unmatched. Germline assignment: CDR1 SEHNR and CDR2 FQNEAQ (reference sequence). This CDR3 spans 14 amino acids. CDR3 bases: TGTGCCAGCAGCTTCGAGACAGGGAATGAAAAACTGTTTTTT. Amino acid sequence: CASSFETGNEKLFF.

This clone was detected once. The chain has TRBV6-5 and TRBJ2-3, with TRBD1 matching over 8 bases. The V gene's germline CDR1 is MNHEY and CDR2 SVGAGI. The CDR3 is 16 residues long. With V trimmed by 4 bases and J by 5 bases, 11 bases remained unmatched. This chain's CDR3 is CASSCGLSGGEDTQYF. CDR3 bases: TGTGCCAGCAGTTGCGGGTTATCAGGGGGCGAAGATACGCAGTATTTT.

The V and J genes are TRBV29-1 and TRBJ2-1; 16 positions agree with TRBD2. V shed 6 bases and J 10 bases; nucleotides not matched to a gene: 12. The CDR3 covers 16 residues. Looked up from germline, CDR1 is SQVTM and CDR2 is ANQGSEA. The DNA of the CDR3 is TGCAGCGTAGACCCCGGGACTAGCGGGAGGGTCTACGAGCAGTTCTTC. Its protein is CSVDPGTSGRVYEQFF.

J is TRBJ2-5 and V is TRBV27; 13 bases map to TRBD2. The assigned J gene may be wrong: the sequence end matches TRBJ2-7 better. The CDR3 is 16 amino acids. Germline V CDR1 and CDR2: MNHEY, SMNVEV (reference sequence). This chain's CDR3 is CASSLPGLAGYYEQYF. CDR3 in DNA: TGTGCCAGCAGTTTACCGGGACTAGCGGGGTACTACGAGCAGTACTTC.

The chain combines TRBV28 with TRBJ1-2, with 9 bases matching TRBD1. This CDR3 spans 16 amino acids. V lost 6 bases to trimming and J lost 2 bases; unmatched junction nucleotides: 10. Per the germline V gene, CDR1 is MDHEN and CDR2 is SYDVKM. The CDR3 reads CASRPGTGISNYGYTF. CDR3 DNA sequence: TGTGCCAGCAGACCCGGGACAGGGATTTCGAACTATGGCTACACCTTC.

The chain carries TRBV10-3 and TRBJ1-3, with D hard to call. Germline CDR1 and CDR2: ENHRY and SYGVKD. With 0 bases removed from V and 0 bases from J, the gap between germline ends came to 12 bases. The CDR3 runs 17 residues. Here the CDR3 reads CAISESEYIASGNTIYF. Here the CDR3 DNA reads TGTGCCATCAGTGAGTCGGAGTATATAGCCTCTGGAAACACCATATATTTT.

The chain combines TRBV7-7 with TRBJ2-7; D is ambiguous. The CDR3 spans 13 residues. The ends were cut back, 1 base at V and 3 bases at J, with 7 bases in the middle. CDR1 and CDR2 (germline): SSHAT, FNYEAQ (reference sequence). CDR3 bases: TGTGCCAGCAGCTTAGATCACCGCTACGAGCAGTACTTC. Amino acids: CASSLDHRYEQYF.

The rearrangement links TRBV9 to TRBJ2-3; TRBD1 or TRBD2 may be the D gene (6 bases each). The germline V gene has CDR1 SGDLS and CDR2 YYNGEE. V lost 3 bases and J lost 2, with 10 bases in between. The CDR3 runs 14 residues. The DNA of the CDR3 is TGTGCCAGCAGCGGAGGGGGGTACACAGATACGCAGTATTTT. It yields the protein CASSGGGYTDTQYF.

The chain combines TRBV7-9 with TRBJ2-6; the D gene is possibly TRBD2 (5 bases). V was cut by 8 bases and J by 0 bases, with 11 bases left in between. The CDR3 has 15 amino acids. CDR1 is SEHNR, CDR2 FQNEAQ, per germline (reference sequence). Here the CDR3 DNA reads TGTGCCAGCCCCGAGGGCTTCTCTGGGGCCAACGTCCTGACTTTC. Amino acids: CASPEGFSGANVLTF.

The chain uses TRBV7-2 and TRBJ2-7; 11 bases agree with TRBD2. V shed 4 bases and J 0 bases; nucleotides not matched to a gene: 5. The length of the CDR3 is 16 residues. Looked up from germline, CDR1 is SGHTA and CDR2 is FQGNSA. The CDR3: CASSSSGTSGSYEQYF. CDR3 sequence (DNA): TGTGCCAGCAGCTCGTCCGGGACTAGCGGCTCCTACGAGCAGTACTTC. Supplemented by reference TRBV7-2 and TRBJ2-7, the full variable domain reads GAGVSQSPSNKVTEKGKDVELRCDPISGHTALYWYRQSLGQGLEFLIYFQGNSAPDKSGLPSDRFSAERTGGSVSTLTIQRTQQEDSAVYLCASSSSGTSGSYEQYFGPGTRLTVT.

V and J are TRBV7-9 and TRBJ1-4; tentatively, D is TRBD1 (5 bases). V shed 0 bases and J shed 0 bases, with 14 bases lying between them. Germline lookup yields CDR1 SEHNR and CDR2 FQNEAQ (reference sequence). This CDR3 has 18 residues. The CDR3: CASSLARGQGTTNEKLFF. CDR3 in DNA: TGTGCCAGCAGCTTAGCGAGAGGCCAGGGAACAACTAATGAAAAACTGTTTTTT.